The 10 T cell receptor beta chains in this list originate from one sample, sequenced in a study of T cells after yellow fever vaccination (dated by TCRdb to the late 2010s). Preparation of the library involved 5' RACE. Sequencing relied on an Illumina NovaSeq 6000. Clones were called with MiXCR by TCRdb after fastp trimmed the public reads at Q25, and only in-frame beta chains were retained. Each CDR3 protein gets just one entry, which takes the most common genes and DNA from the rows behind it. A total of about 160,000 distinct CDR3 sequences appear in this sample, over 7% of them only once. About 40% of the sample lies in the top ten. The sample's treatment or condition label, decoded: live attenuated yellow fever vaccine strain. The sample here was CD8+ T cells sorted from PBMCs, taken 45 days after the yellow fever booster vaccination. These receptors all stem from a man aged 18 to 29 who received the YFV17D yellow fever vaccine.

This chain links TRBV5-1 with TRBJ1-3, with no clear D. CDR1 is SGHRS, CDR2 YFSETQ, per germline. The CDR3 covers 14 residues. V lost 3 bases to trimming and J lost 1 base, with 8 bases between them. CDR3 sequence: CASSSDWSGNTIYF. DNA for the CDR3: TGCGCCAGCAGCTCGGACTGGTCTGGAAACACCATATATTTT.

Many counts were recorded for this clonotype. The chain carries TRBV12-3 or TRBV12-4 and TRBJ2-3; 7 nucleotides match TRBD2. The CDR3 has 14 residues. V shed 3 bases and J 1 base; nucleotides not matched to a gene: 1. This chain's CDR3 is CASSFAGGTDTQYF. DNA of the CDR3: TGTGCCAGCAGTTTCGCGGGGGGCACAGATACGCAGTATTTT.

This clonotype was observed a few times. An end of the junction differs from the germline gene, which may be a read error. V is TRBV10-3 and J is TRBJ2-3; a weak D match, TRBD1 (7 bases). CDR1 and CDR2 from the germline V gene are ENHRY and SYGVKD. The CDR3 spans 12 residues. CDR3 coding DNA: TGCGCATCAGGGGGGTACGGAGATACGCAGTATTTT. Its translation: CASGGYGDTQYF.

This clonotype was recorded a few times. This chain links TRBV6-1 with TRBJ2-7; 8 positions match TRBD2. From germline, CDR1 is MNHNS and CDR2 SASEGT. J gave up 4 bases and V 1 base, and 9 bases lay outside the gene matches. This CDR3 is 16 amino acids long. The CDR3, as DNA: TGTGCCAGCAGTGAAGACGTCGGGGGGGGCAGATACGAGCAGTACTTC. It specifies CASSEDVGGGRYEQYF.

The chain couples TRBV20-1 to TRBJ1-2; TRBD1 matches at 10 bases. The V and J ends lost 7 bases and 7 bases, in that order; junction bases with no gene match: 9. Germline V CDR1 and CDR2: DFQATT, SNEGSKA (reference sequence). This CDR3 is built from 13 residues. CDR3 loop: CSVPKGDRGGYTF. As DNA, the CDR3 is TGCAGTGTTCCGAAAGGGGACAGGGGTGGCTACACCTTC.

In nucleotides, the CDR3 is TGCGCCAGCAGCCAGACGGTTACCTATGGCTACACCTTC. This translates into CASSQTVTYGYTF. The chain combines TRBV5-1 with TRBJ1-2; D is ambiguous. CDR1 and CDR2 from the germline V gene are SGHRS and YFSETQ. CDR3 size: 13 residues. V lost 4 bases, J lost 4 bases, and 11 bases lay in between. The whole variable domain, remainder taken from reference TRBV5-1 and TRBJ1-2, is KAGVTQTPRYLIKTRGQQVTLSCSPISGHRSVSWYQQTPGQGLQFLFEYFSETQRNKGNFPGRFSGRQFSNSRSEMNVSTLELGDSALYLCASSQTVTYGYTFGSGTRLTVV.

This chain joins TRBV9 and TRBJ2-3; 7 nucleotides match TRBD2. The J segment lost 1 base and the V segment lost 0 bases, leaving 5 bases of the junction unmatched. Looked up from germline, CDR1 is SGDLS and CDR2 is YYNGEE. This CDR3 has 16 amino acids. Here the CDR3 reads CASSVDHAGGTDTQYF. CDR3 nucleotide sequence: TGTGCCAGCAGCGTAGATCATGCGGGGGGCACAGATACGCAGTATTTT.

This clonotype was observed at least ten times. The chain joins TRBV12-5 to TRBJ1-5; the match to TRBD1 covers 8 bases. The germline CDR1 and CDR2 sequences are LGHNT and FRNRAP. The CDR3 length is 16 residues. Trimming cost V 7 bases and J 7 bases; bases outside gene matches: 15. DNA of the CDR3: TGTGCTAGTGTCCACTCAACAGGGGGAAAAGGACAGCCCCAGCATTTT. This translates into CASVHSTGGKGQPQHF.

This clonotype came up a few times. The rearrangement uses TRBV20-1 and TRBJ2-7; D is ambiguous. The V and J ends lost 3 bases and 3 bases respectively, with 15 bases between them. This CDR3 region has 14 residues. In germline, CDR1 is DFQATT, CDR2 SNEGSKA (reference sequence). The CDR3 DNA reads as TGCAGTGCTAGCACTCGGAACAGTTTCTACGAGCAGTACGTC. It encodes CSASTRNSFYEQYV.

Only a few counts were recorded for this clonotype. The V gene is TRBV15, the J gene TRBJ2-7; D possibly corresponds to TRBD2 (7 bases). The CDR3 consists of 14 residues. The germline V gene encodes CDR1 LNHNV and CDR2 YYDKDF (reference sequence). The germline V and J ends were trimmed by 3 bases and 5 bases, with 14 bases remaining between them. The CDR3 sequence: CATSRDRGGNEQYV. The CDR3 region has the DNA TGTGCCACCAGCAGGGATAGGGGGGGCAACGAGCAGTACGTC.